This passage covers 8 T cell receptor beta chains from one sample sequenced in a study of cytomegalovirus exposure and HLA in healthy donors. Here immunoSEQ multiplex PCR was the method, and the copy in TCRdb shows in-frame clones only, minus some. The table lists 150,000 to 200,000 clones, around four fifths of them singletons, with roughly 7% in the top ten. What was sequenced was PBMCs. These receptor sequences come from a man in his late teens or twenties in good health and CMV-seropositive.

This chain uses TRBV6-4 with TRBJ2-6; tentatively, D is TRBD2 (6 bases). The CDR3 is 16 amino acids. V lost 3 bases and J lost 0, with 9 bases in between. In germline, CDR1 is MRHNA, CDR2 SNTAGT. The CDR3 spells CASSEEGLSGANVLTF. The CDR3 nucleotides read TGTGCCAGCAGTGAGGAGGGGCTCTCTGGGGCCAACGTCCTGACTTTC.

The J gene is TRBJ2-1, the V gene TRBV7-3; no definite D call. With 2 bases removed from V and 0 bases from J, the gap between germline ends came to 8 bases. Germline V gene lookup returns CDR1 SGHTA and CDR2 FQGTGA. The CDR3 loop spans 15 amino acids. CDR3 region: CASSLAWSSYNEQFF. The CDR3 DNA sequence: TGTGCCAGCAGCTTAGCCTGGAGCTCCTACAATGAGCAGTTCTTC.

This sequence joins TRBV11-3 and TRBJ2-3; a possible D gene is TRBD2 (5 bases). CDR3 length: 16 amino acids. Germline CDR1 SGHNT, CDR2 YENEEA. The germline V and J ends were trimmed by 2 bases and 1 base, with 13 bases remaining between them. The CDR3 nucleotides read TGTGCCAGCAGCTTATCGGGGATCAGCGGCACAGATACGCAGTATTTT. This encodes CASSLSGISGTDTQYF.

This chain connects TRBV7-2 to TRBJ1-2, with D unclear. The germline V gene encodes CDR1 SGHTA and CDR2 FQGNSA. The length of the CDR3 is 14 residues. V was pared by 2 bases and J by 0 bases, with 7 bases between. CDR3 residues: CASSLPEANYGYTF. The DNA of the CDR3 is TGTGCCAGCAGCTTACCAGAAGCTAACTATGGCTACACCTTC.

This clone has only one observation. This chain connects TRBV9 to TRBJ2-2; 8 bases line up with TRBD1. The V segment lost 0 bases and the J segment 4 bases; nucleotides outside the gene matches: 2. Germline CDR1 SGDLS, CDR2 YYNGEE. This CDR3 comprises 15 residues. In DNA, the CDR3 is TGTGCCAGCAGCGTAGCTACAGGGGGCACCGGGGAGCTGTTTTTT. Its protein product is CASSVATGGTGELFF.

The CDR3 DNA reads as TGCAGCGTTGACGACAGGGGGCGCAACACAGATACGCAGTATTTT. Residues: CSVDDRGRNTDTQYF. V gene TRBV29-1 combines with J gene TRBJ2-3, with 10 bases matching TRBD1. There are 15 residues in the CDR3. V lost 3 bases to trimming and J lost 2 bases; unmatched junction nucleotides: 5. Germline-derived CDR1 and CDR2 are SQVTM and ANQGSEA.

J is TRBJ2-3 and V is TRBV30; perhaps TRBD1 as D (5 bases). V gave up 0 bases and J gave up 6 bases, with 7 bases separating them. Germline values: CDR1 GTSNPN, CDR2 SVGIG (reference sequence). The CDR3 sequence is 12 residues long. CDR3 bases: TGTGCCTGGAGTGTAGGGGTCGATACGCAGTATTTT. This sequence encodes CAWSVGVDTQYF.

With regard to this clone: The germline gene is not matched at one end of the junction; a read error may be the cause. The V and J genes are TRBV18 and TRBJ1-2; TRBD1 matches 8 bases. Germline V gene sequence: CDR1 KGHSH, CDR2 LQKENI. The CDR3 extends over 12 amino acids. Here the CDR3 reads CASSPQSGTGSF. In DNA, the CDR3 is TGTGCCAGCTCACCTCAATCCGGGACAGGCTCCTTC.